This entry lists 23 T cell receptor beta chains sequenced from one sample in a study of T cells in Graves' hyperthyroidism and ophthalmopathy. The investigators amplified TCR beta CDR3 regions from RNA transcripts. First-round RT-PCR with HTBI primers amplified the TCR CDR3 region. TCRdb fed the multiplex PCR reads into MiXCR, producing one record per CDR3 protein. Of approximately 510,000 distinct CDR3 sequences listed, less than 25% were seen once; the top ten hold around a quarter. Sequenced material: blood. Receptors originate from a man in his late teens or twenties with Graves' hyperthyroidism.

This clonotype was counted only a few times. V gene TRBV6-2 or TRBV6-3 combines with J gene TRBJ2-7; D is unclear. Germline V gene lookup returns CDR1 MNHEY and CDR2 SVGEGT. The V and J ends lost 0 bases and 0 bases respectively, with 12 bases between them. This CDR3 has 16 residues. CDR3 bases: TGTGCCAGCAGTTACTCAACAGAACTACTCTCCTACGAGCAGTACTTC. This gives the protein CASSYSTELLSYEQYF.

This rearrangement joins TRBV18 to TRBJ2-7; D is perhaps TRBD2 (5 bases). V gave up 5 bases and J gave up 3 bases, with 20 bases separating them. The CDR3 length is 16 residues. Germline CDR1 and CDR2: KGHSH and LQKENI. CDR3 residues: CASSSAIWTGYYEQYF. The CDR3 bases are TGTGCCAGCTCATCCGCTATCTGGACGGGGTACTACGAGCAGTACTTC.

The CDR3 here is CASSQVLTNYGYTF. DNA for the CDR3: TGCGCCAGCAGCCAAGTACTGACTAACTATGGCTACACCTTC. This chain links TRBV4-1 with TRBJ1-2; D not certain. The germline gives CDR1 MGHRA, CDR2 YSYEKL. The CDR3 covers 14 residues. Trimming took 1 base from V and 0 from J, leaving 6 bases between them.

This clonotype turned up a few times. The V call is TRBV28, the J call TRBJ2-7, with D unresolved. V lost 4 bases to trimming and J lost 2 bases, with 12 bases between them. Germline V lookup: CDR1 MDHEN, CDR2 SYDVKM. The CDR3 extends over 14 amino acids. The CDR3 region is CASSSPTVPYEQYF. The CDR3 nucleotides read TGTGCCAGCAGTTCACCCACCGTACCCTACGAGCAGTACTTC. Together with reference TRBV28 and TRBJ2-7, the CDR3 gives the full variable domain: DVKVTQSSRYLVKRTGEKVFLECVQDMDHENMFWYRQDPGLGLRLIYFSYDVKMKEKGDIPEGYSVSREKKERFSLILESASTNQTSMYLCASSSPTVPYEQYFGPGTRLTVT.

The chain recombines TRBV12-3 or TRBV12-4 with TRBJ1-1; D gene uncertain. V was pared by 0 bases and J by 4 bases, with 9 bases between. This CDR3 comprises 14 residues. The chain's CDR3 is CASSLARPPTEAFF. The CDR3 region has the DNA TGTGCCAGCAGTTTAGCGCGCCCCCCCACTGAAGCTTTCTTT.

This clonotype was counted ten times or more. This rearrangement joins TRBV5-1 to TRBJ2-3; D is uncertain. The V and J ends lost 1 base and 4 bases respectively, with 1 base between them. This CDR3 contains 11 residues. The V gene's germline CDR1 is SGHRS and CDR2 YFSETQ. The CDR3 nucleotides are TGCGCCAGCAGCTTGTCAGATACGCAGTATTTT. The encoded protein is CASSLSDTQYF.

The V gene is TRBV18, the J gene TRBJ2-3; perhaps TRBD2 as D (5 bases). The length of the CDR3 is 14 residues. The V gene lost 0 bases and the J gene lost 2 bases, with 6 bases spanning the gap. CDR1 KGHSH and CDR2 LQKENI come from the germline V gene. CDR3 in amino acids: CASSPPTNTDTQYF. CDR3 DNA sequence: TGTGCCAGCTCACCACCGACTAACACAGATACGCAGTATTTT.

The chain has TRBV6-4 and TRBJ1-2, with D perhaps TRBD1 (6 bases). Germline V gene sequence: CDR1 MRHNA, CDR2 SNTAGT. This CDR3 is 18 amino acids long. V lost 7 bases and J 4 bases, leaving 28 bases between the germline ends. CDR3 in DNA: TGTGCCAGCAACCCCCGACTTGTCCTGGACTGGGACATCTATGGCTACACCTTC. Translated, it gives CASNPRLVLDWDIYGYTF.

This clonotype was recorded a few times. The rearrangement links TRBV12-3 or TRBV12-4 to TRBJ1-1; perhaps TRBD1 as D (6 bases). V was shortened by 6 bases and J by 6 bases, with 14 bases between the two germline ends. This CDR3 spans 13 amino acids. The CDR3 region has the DNA TGTGCCAGCAGCCTACAGGGTGATTCTGAAGCTTTCTTT. Its protein is CASSLQGDSEAFF.

The V and J genes are TRBV11-3 and TRBJ2-2; tentatively, D is TRBD2 (6 bases). Trimming removed 7 bases from V and 0 bases from J, with 9 bases in between. This CDR3 contains 14 residues. The germline V gene has CDR1 SGHNT and CDR2 YENEEA. The CDR3 nucleotides are TGTGCCAGCAAGGGACTGCCGAACACCGGGGAGCTGTTTTTT. Translated, it gives CASKGLPNTGELFF.

In its sample, this clonotype was seen many times. The CDR3 DNA follows: TGTGCCAGCAAGGGCGGGGGGGCCCTCGAGCAGTACTTC. Protein: CASKGGGALEQYF. J is TRBJ2-7 and V is TRBV27, with TRBD2 matching 9 bases. Germline CDR1 is MNHEY and CDR2 is SMNVEV (reference sequence). The CDR3 length is 13 residues. V was pared by 7 bases and J by 6 bases, with 7 bases of the junction left unmatched.

There are many counts of this clonotype. The chain uses TRBV12-3 or TRBV12-4 and TRBJ1-1, with TRBD1 matching 7 bases. This CDR3 has 15 residues. With V trimmed by 8 bases and J by 4 bases, 13 bases remained unmatched. The CDR3: CASGSGFQGGTEAFF. The CDR3 DNA is TGTGCCAGCGGATCCGGATTCCAGGGGGGCACTGAAGCTTTCTTT.

The V gene is TRBV27, the J gene TRBJ2-5; no definite D call. The germline V gene encodes CDR1 MNHEY and CDR2 SMNVEV (reference sequence). V was shortened by 5 bases and J by 0 bases, with 7 bases between the two germline ends. The CDR3 runs to 13 residues. The CDR3 reads CASSITYQETQYF. CDR3 sequence (DNA): TGTGCCAGCAGTATAACGTACCAAGAGACCCAGTACTTC.

This clonotype was observed at least ten times. The CDR3 sequence is CASSLGTGINGYTF. CDR3 sequence (DNA): TGTGCCAGCAGCTTAGGGACAGGGATTAATGGCTACACCTTC. The gene calls are TRBV7-9 and TRBJ1-2, with 8 bases matching TRBD1. V gave up 1 base and J gave up 6 bases; unmatched junction bases: 4. Germline-derived CDR1 and CDR2 are SEHNR and FQNEAQ (reference sequence). This CDR3 has 14 residues.

At least ten counts were recorded for this clonotype. This chain links TRBV7-6 with TRBJ2-5; D is unclear. V was shortened by 0 bases and J by 4 bases, with 9 bases between the two germline ends. The germline CDR1 and CDR2 sequences are SGHVS and FNYEAQ. The CDR3 sequence is 14 residues long. The CDR3 nucleotides read TGTGCCAGCAGCTTAGCAGGGTTATTAGAGACCCAGTACTTC. This translates into CASSLAGLLETQYF.

This clonotype was detected ten times or more. V gene TRBV6-2 or TRBV6-3 combines with J gene TRBJ1-1; D perhaps matches TRBD1 (5 bases). With 7 bases removed from V and 4 bases from J, the gap between germline ends came to 16 bases. Per the germline V gene, CDR1 is MNHEY and CDR2 is SVGEGT. The CDR3 runs to 14 residues. CDR3 in DNA: TGTGCCAGCACTCACCAGGGAGAGGGCACTGAAGCTTTCTTT. Translation gives CASTHQGEGTEAFF.

The V call is TRBV5-1, the J call TRBJ1-1; weak D call: TRBD1 (5 bases). CDR1 and CDR2 (germline): SGHRS, YFSETQ. Trimming pared 3 bases from V and 3 bases from J, leaving 18 bases between. The CDR3 runs 16 residues. The CDR3 nucleotides are TGCGCCAGCAGCTCCAACCCCGCGGGGGGGGACACTGAAGCTTTCTTT. Residues: CASSSNPAGGDTEAFF. The full variable domain, completed using reference TRBV5-1 and TRBJ1-1, is KAGVTQTPRYLIKTRGQQVTLSCSPISGHRSVSWYQQTPGQGLQFLFEYFSETQRNKGNFPGRFSGRQFSNSRSEMNVSTLELGDSALYLCASSSNPAGGDTEAFFGQGTRLTVV.

This chain links TRBV20-1 with TRBJ2-7, with a weak D call TRBD1 (6 bases). The V gene's germline CDR1 is DFQATT and CDR2 SNEGSKA (reference sequence). There are 15 residues in the CDR3. V gave up 1 base and J gave up 0 bases, with 13 bases separating them. The CDR3 coding sequence is TGCAGTGCTAGAGTTCCGACAGGAAGCTCCTACGAGCAGTACTTC. Translating it yields CSARVPTGSSYEQYF.

This clonotype was recorded many times. J is TRBJ2-7 and V is TRBV5-1; D ambiguous. The germline gives CDR1 SGHRS, CDR2 YFSETQ. This CDR3 comprises 15 residues. The V end lost 4 bases, the J end lost 6 bases, and 20 bases lay between the germline ends. Here the CDR3 reads CASSPLGSWGREQYF. DNA of the CDR3: TGCGCCAGCAGCCCCCTAGGATCCTGGGGTCGCGAGCAGTACTTC.

This clonotype was picked up many times. This rearrangement joins TRBV12-3 or TRBV12-4 to TRBJ2-7, with 7 bases aligning to TRBD1. The CDR3 has 17 residues. V was clipped by 4 bases and J by 3 bases; unmatched bases: 15. As DNA, the CDR3 is TGTGCCAGCAGTTCCTTCCTCAGGGGGAAGAGGGACTACGAGCAGTACTTC. Protein sequence: CASSSFLRGKRDYEQYF.

This clonotype occurred many times. This chain uses TRBV20-1 with TRBJ1-1; D unresolved. The CDR3 contains 10 residues. Trimming removed 6 bases at V and 8 bases at J, with 10 bases between. Germline CDR1 reads DFQATT; CDR2 reads SNEGSKA (reference sequence). CDR3 nucleotides: TGCAGTGCATCGATCTCGGAAGCTTTCTTT. This encodes CSASISEAFF.

This clonotype was seen ten or more times. This chain connects TRBV7-3 to TRBJ1-1; TRBD1 is a possible D gene (5 bases). The germline V gene has CDR1 SGHTA and CDR2 FQGTGA. V was shortened by 6 bases and J by 3 bases, with 20 bases between the two germline ends. The CDR3 loop spans 16 amino acids. The CDR3 is CASRRRWGGSDTEAFF. DNA for the CDR3: TGTGCCAGCAGGCGAAGGTGGGGCGGGAGCGACACTGAAGCTTTCTTT.

This clonotype was seen ten or more times. The chain joins TRBV6-5 to TRBJ1-1; a possible D gene is TRBD1 (5 bases). Germline-derived CDR1 and CDR2 are MNHEY and SVGAGI. Trimming cost V 2 bases and J 1 base, with 11 bases left between them. The CDR3 loop spans 15 amino acids. CDR3 sequence reads: CASSYGRGPNTEAFF. The CDR3 DNA follows: TGTGCCAGCAGTTACGGGAGGGGCCCGAACACTGAAGCTTTCTTT.